The rows below give T cell receptor beta chains drawn from one sample of a study of cytomegalovirus exposure and HLA in healthy donors. Assay: immunoSEQ multiplex PCR; the TCRdb copy retains only in-frame clones and omits some. Of about 160,000 clones listed, approximately 81% are singletons. The specimen was PBMCs. All receptors come from a man younger than 35 in good health and CMV-seropositive. Both conserved end residues are part of each CDR3. Each record gives: V gene, J gene, clone size, CDR3 length, D gene, CDR3 protein, CDR3 DNA. A D gene is named only where the DNA matches it firmly. A clone size is listed for some rows: how often the clone was seen (once, few, many), or a class if it is expanded.

V: TRBV6-1; J: TRBJ2-3; size: -; length: 17; D: -; CDR3: CASSEIFGGGRTDTQYF; DNA: TGTGCCAGCAGTGAAATTTTTGGTGGAGGACGCACAGATACGCAGTATTTT
V: TRBV2; J: TRBJ1-2; size: -; length: 11; D: -; CDR3: CASSEVGGYTF; DNA: TGTGCCAGCAGTGAAGTCGGTGGCTACACCTTC
V: TRBV11-1; J: TRBJ1-1; size: -; length: 13; D: -; CDR3: CASSLGGNTEAFF; DNA: TGTGCCAGCAGCTTAGGGGGCAACACTGAAGCTTTCTTT
V: TRBV6-6; J: TRBJ1-5; size: few; length: 14; D: TRBD1; CDR3: CASSLTGVFQPQHF; DNA: TGTGCCAGCAGTCTCACAGGGGTGTTTCAGCCCCAGCATTTT
V: TRBV5-5; J: TRBJ2-7; size: -; length: 15; D: -; CDR3: CASSRGTVSSYEQYF; DNA: TGTGCCAGCAGCCGGGGGACGGTCAGCTCCTACGAGCAGTACTTC
V: TRBV11-2; J: TRBJ2-7; size: -; length: 12; D: -; CDR3: CASSPSSYEQYF; DNA: TGTGCCAGCAGCCCTAGTTCCTACGAGCAGTACTTC
V: TRBV6-5; J: TRBJ1-5; size: -; length: 15; D: TRBD1; CDR3: CASSLGTGEDQPQHF; DNA: TGTGCCAGCAGTTTAGGGACAGGGGAAGATCAGCCCCAGCATTTT
V: TRBV9; J: TRBJ2-7; size: -; length: 15; D: TRBD2; CDR3: CASSAEFSSGAVQYF; DNA: TGTGCCAGCAGCGCCGAGTTTTCCAGCGGGGCTGTGCAGTACTTC
V: TRBV5-4; J: TRBJ2-5; size: -; length: 15; D: TRBD2; CDR3: CASSPGLAAGETQYF; DNA: TGTGCCAGCAGCCCAGGACTAGCGGCTGGGGAGACCCAGTACTTC
V: TRBV11-3; J: TRBJ2-2; size: -; length: 14; D: -; CDR3: CASSLEYGAGELFF; DNA: TGTGCCAGCAGCTTAGAATACGGGGCCGGGGAGCTGTTTTTT
V: TRBV4-2; J: TRBJ1-2; size: -; length: 15; D: TRBD1; CDR3: CASSPQPDRVEGYTF; DNA: TGTGCCAGCAGCCCCCAACCCGACAGGGTGGAAGGCTACACCTTC
V: TRBV5-1; J: TRBJ2-6; size: -; length: 17; D: -; CDR3: CASRYLDREAGANVLTF; DNA: TGCGCCAGCAGGTATCTCGACCGGGAAGCAGGGGCCAACGTCCTGACTTTC
V: TRBV10-3; J: TRBJ1-1; size: -; length: 14; D: -; CDR3: CAISETLRDYGAFF; DNA: TGTGCCATCAGTGAGACGCTCAGGGATTATGGGGCTTTCTTT
V: TRBV5-4; J: TRBJ2-5; size: -; length: 11; D: -; CDR3: CASSLDKTQYF; DNA: TGTGCCAGCAGCTTGGACAAGACCCAGTACTTC
V: TRBV10-3; J: TRBJ1-1; size: few; length: 16; D: TRBD1; CDR3: CAISESQTGENTEAFF; DNA: TGTGCCATCAGTGAGTCACAGACAGGGGAGAACACTGAAGCTTTCTTT
V: TRBV14; J: TRBJ1-6; size: -; length: 15; D: -; CDR3: CASSQVSRYNSPLHF; DNA: TGTGCCAGCAGCCAAGTTAGCAGATATAATTCACCCCTCCACTTT
V: TRBV18; J: TRBJ2-7; size: -; length: 16; D: -; CDR3: CASSPSQTGISYEQYF; DNA: TGTGCCAGCTCACCATCTCAGACGGGGATCTCCTACGAGCAGTACTTC
V: TRBV2; J: TRBJ2-2; size: -; length: 15; D: -; CDR3: CASSVPGADTGELFF; DNA: TGTGCCAGCAGTGTTCCAGGGGCAGACACCGGGGAGCTGTTTTTT
V: TRBV6-6; J: TRBJ1-5; size: -; length: 12; D: -; CDR3: CASSYTGLSKHF; DNA: TGTGCCAGCAGTTACACAGGGCTGTCGAAGCATTTT
V: TRBV7-2; J: TRBJ1-1; size: -; length: 19; D: TRBD1; CDR3: CASSFLRAQGARGHWQAFF; DNA: TGTGCCAGCAGCTTCTTGAGGGCCCAGGGGGCGAGGGGGCACTGGCAAGCTTTCTTT
V: TRBV5-8; J: TRBJ2-7; size: once; length: 13; D: -; CDR3: CASSFRDGREQYF; DNA: TGTGCCAGCAGCTTTCGGGATGGCCGAGAGCAGTACTTC
V: TRBV19; J: TRBJ2-5; size: -; length: 13; D: -; CDR3: CASTKDSQETQYF; DNA: TGTGCCAGTACCAAGGACAGCCAAGAGACCCAGTACTTC
V: TRBV7-2; J: TRBJ1-2; size: -; length: 12; D: -; CDR3: CASSQRFYGYTF; DNA: TGTGCCAGCAGCCAACGGTTCTATGGCTACACCTTC
V: TRBV6-1; J: TRBJ1-5; size: -; length: 15; D: -; CDR3: CASSDVQGMGQPQHF; DNA: TGTGCCAGCAGTGACGTTCAGGGGATGGGTCAGCCCCAGCATTTT
V: TRBV4-3; J: TRBJ1-1; size: -; length: 15; D: TRBD1; CDR3: CASSQNRGANTEAFF; DNA: TGCGCCAGCAGCCAGAACAGGGGAGCGAACACTGAAGCTTTCTTT
V: TRBV7-6; J: TRBJ2-3; size: -; length: 15; D: TRBD1; CDR3: CASSLGGQGGDTQYF; DNA: TGTGCCAGCAGCTTAGGCGGACAGGGGGGGGATACGCAGTATTTT